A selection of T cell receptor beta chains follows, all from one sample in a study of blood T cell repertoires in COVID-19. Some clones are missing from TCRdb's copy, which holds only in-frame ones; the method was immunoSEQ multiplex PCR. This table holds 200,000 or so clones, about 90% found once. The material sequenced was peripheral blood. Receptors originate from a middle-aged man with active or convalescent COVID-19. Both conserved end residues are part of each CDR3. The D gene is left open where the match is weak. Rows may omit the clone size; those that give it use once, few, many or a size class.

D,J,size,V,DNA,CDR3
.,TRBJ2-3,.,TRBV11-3,TGTGCCAGCAGCTTAGTTAGGGGAGATACGCAGTATTTT,CASSLVRGDTQYF
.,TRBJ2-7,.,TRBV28,TGTGCCAGCAGTTTACGGTTCTACGAGCAGTACTTC,CASSLRFYEQYF
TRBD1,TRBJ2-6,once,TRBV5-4,TGTGCCAGCAGCCTCGGGACAGGGGGCTCTGGGGCCAACGTCCTGACTTTC,CASSLGTGGSGANVLTF
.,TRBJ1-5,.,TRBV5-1,TGCGCCAGCAGCTCAACCACAGGGATTCAGCCCCAGCATTTT,CASSSTTGIQPQHF
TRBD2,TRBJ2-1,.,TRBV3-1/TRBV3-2,TGTGCCAGCAGCCAGCGCGGGGGGGCCGATGAGCAGTTCTTC,CASSQRGGADEQFF
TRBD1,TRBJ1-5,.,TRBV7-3,TGTGCCAGCAGCACAGGGGGGAATCAGCCCCAGCATTTT,CASSTGGNQPQHF
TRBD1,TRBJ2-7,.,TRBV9,TGTGCCAGCAGCGTAGCTGGACAGGGACCCTACGAGCAGTACTTC,CASSVAGQGPYEQYF
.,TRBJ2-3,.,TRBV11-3,TGTGCCAGCAGCCTAGGGCAGGGCACAGATACGCAGTATTTT,CASSLGQGTDTQYF
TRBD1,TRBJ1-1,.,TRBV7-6,TGTGCCAGCAGCCACAGGGGGGAGGGAACTGAAGCTTTCTTT,CASSHRGEGTEAFF
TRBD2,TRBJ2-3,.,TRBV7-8,TGTGCCAGCAGTTTCTTAGTAGCGGGGGGGGGCACAGATACGCAGTATTTT,CASSFLVAGGGTDTQYF
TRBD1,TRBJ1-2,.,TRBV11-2,TGTGCCAGCAGCCAGGACAGGGGAGGAGGCTACACCTTC,CASSQDRGGGYTF
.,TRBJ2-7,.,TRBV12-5,TGTGCTAGTGGTTTGGTCGGGAGCATCCACGAGCAGTACTTC,CASGLVGSIHEQYF
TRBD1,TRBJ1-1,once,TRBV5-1,TGCGCCAGCAGCTCGACAGGGGGCGAGTTGGACACTGAAGCTTTCTTT,CASSSTGGELDTEAFF